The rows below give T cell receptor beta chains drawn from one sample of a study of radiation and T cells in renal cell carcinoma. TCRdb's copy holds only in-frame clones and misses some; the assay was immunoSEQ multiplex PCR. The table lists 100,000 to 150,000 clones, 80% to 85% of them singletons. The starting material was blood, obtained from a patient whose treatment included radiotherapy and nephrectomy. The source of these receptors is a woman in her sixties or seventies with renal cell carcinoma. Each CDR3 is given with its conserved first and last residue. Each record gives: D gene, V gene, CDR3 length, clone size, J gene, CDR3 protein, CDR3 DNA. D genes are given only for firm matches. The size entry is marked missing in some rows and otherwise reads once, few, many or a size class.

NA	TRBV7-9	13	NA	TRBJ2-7	CASSLDGTYEQYF	TGTGCCAGCAGCTTAGATGGAACCTACGAGCAGTACTTC
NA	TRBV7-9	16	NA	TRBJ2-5	CASSLVGQQVQETQYF	TGTGCCAGCAGCTTAGTCGGCCAACAGGTCCAAGAGACCCAGTACTTC
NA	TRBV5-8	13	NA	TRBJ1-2	CASSPDSNYGYTF	TGTGCCAGCAGCCCCGACAGTAACTATGGCTACACCTTC
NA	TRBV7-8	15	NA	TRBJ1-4	CASSLEGGTNEKLFF	TGTGCCAGCAGCTTAGAGGGGGGAACTAATGAAAAACTGTTTTTT
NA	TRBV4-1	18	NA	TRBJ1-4	CASSQDRERGGRGEKLFF	TGCGCCAGCAGCCAAGATCGGGAGAGGGGGGGCCGGGGAGAAAAACTGTTTTTT
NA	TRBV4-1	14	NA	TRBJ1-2	CASSQDLQNYGYTF	TGCGCCAGCAGCCAAGACTTACAGAACTATGGCTACACCTTC
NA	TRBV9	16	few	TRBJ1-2	CASSSVLGESNYGYTF	TGTGCCAGCAGTTCTGTGTTGGGGGAATCGAACTATGGCTACACCTTC
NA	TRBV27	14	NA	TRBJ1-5	CASSLSGWNQPQHF	TGTGCCAGCAGTTTGTCAGGGTGGAATCAGCCCCAGCATTTT
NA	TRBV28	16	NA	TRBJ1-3	CASSGASGSSGNTIYF	TGTGCCAGCAGTGGTGCCTCGGGTAGCTCTGGAAACACCATATATTTT
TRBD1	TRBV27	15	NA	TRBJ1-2	CASSPSLTGSYGYTF	TGTGCCAGCAGTCCGTCTCTGACAGGGAGCTATGGCTACACCTTC
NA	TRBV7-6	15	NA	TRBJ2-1	CASSLTGSSVDEQFF	TGTGCCAGCAGCCTTACAGGTAGTAGCGTCGATGAGCAGTTCTTC
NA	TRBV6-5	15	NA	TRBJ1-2	CASSLSSGGVYGYTF	TGTGCCAGCAGTCTTTCGAGTGGGGGGGTCTATGGCTACACCTTC
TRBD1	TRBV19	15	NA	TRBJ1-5	CASSMRTGVNQPQHF	TGTGCCAGTAGTATGAGGACAGGGGTAAATCAGCCCCAGCATTTT
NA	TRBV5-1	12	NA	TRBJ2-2	CASSLPTGELFF	TGCGCCAGCAGCTTGCCAACCGGGGAGCTGTTTTTT
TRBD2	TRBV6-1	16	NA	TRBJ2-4	CASSENPGREGYIQYF	TGTGCCAGCAGTGAAAACCCGGGGAGGGAAGGGTACATTCAGTACTTC
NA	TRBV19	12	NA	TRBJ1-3	CASSIAGNTIYF	TGTGCCAGTAGTATTGCCGGAAACACCATATATTTT
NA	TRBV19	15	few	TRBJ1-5	CASSIAGQTHQPQHF	TGTGCCAGTAGTATAGCTGGCCAGACACATCAGCCCCAGCATTTT
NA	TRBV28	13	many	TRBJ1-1	CASSWRGATEAFF	TGTGCCAGCAGTTGGAGGGGAGCCACTGAAGCTTTCTTT
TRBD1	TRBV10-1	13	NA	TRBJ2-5	CASSGQGAETQYF	TGCGCCAGCAGCGGACAGGGGGCAGAGACCCAGTACTTC
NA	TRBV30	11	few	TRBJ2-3	CAWSNTDTQYF	TGTGCCTGGAGTAACACAGATACGCAGTATTTT
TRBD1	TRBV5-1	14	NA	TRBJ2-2	CASRDRMNTGELFF	TGCGCCAGCAGGGACAGGATGAACACCGGGGAGCTGTTTTTT
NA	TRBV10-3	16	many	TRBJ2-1	CAISTTGTPTVNEQFF	TGTGCCATCAGTACGACGGGGACTCCTACTGTCAATGAGCAGTTCTTC
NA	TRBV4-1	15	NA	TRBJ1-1	CASSQVGALNTEAFF	TGCGCCAGCAGCCAAGTGGGGGCCCTGAACACTGAAGCTTTCTTT
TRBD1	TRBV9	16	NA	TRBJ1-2	CASSVGPGQGLYGYTF	TGTGCCAGCAGCGTAGGCCCCGGACAGGGGCTCTATGGCTACACCTTC
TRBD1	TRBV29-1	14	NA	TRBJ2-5	CSVDRGPRRETQYF	TGCAGCGTCGACAGGGGCCCGCGCCGGGAGACCCAGTACTTC
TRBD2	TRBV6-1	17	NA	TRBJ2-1	CASSAAGAGEGVDEQFF	TGTGCCAGCAGTGCCGCCGGAGCGGGAGAGGGGGTCGATGAGCAGTTCTTC
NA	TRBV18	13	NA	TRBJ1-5	CASSPTGNQPQHF	TGTGCCAGCTCACCGACAGGAAATCAGCCCCAGCATTTT
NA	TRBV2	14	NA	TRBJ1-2	CASSVQRGAGGYTF	TGTGCCAGCAGTGTACAAAGGGGCGCGGGGGGCTACACCTTC
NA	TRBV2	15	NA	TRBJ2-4	CASSDPQGGKNIQYF	TGTGCCAGCAGTGACCCTCAGGGGGGGAAAAACATTCAGTACTTC
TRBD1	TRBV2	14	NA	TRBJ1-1	CASSHQGAYTEAFF	TGTGCCAGCAGTCACCAGGGGGCCTACACTGAAGCTTTCTTT
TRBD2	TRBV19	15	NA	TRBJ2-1	CASTLTAGEFNEQFF	TGTGCCAGTACCCTCACAGCGGGAGAATTTAATGAGCAGTTCTTC
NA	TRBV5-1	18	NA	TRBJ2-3	CASSRSLAGFGAADTQYF	TGCGCCAGCAGTAGGTCTCTAGCAGGATTTGGGGCTGCAGATACGCAGTATTTT
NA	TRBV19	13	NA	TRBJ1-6	CASQIEADSPLHF	TGTGCCAGTCAAATAGAAGCCGACTCACCCCTCCACTTT
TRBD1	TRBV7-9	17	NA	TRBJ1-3	CASSLRQTGGPGNTIYF	TGTGCCAGCAGCTTGAGACAAACAGGGGGTCCTGGAAACACCATATATTTT
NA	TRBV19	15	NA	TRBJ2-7	CASSIPRGGDHEQYF	TGTGCCAGTAGTATTCCCCGAGGGGGGGACCACGAGCAGTACTTC
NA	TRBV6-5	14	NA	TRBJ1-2	CASSMGGRAYGYTF	TGTGCCAGCTCTATGGGGGGCAGAGCTTATGGCTACACCTTC